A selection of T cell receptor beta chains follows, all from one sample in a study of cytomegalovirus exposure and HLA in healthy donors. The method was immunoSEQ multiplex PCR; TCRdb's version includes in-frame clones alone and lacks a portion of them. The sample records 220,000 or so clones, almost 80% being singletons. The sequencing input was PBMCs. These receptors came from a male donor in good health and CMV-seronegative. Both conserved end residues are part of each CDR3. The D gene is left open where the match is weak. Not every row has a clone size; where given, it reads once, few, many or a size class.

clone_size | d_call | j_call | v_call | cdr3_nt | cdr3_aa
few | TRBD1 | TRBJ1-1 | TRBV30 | TGTGCCTGGACTGGACAGGGTTTCACTGAAGCTTTCTTT | CAWTGQGFTEAFF
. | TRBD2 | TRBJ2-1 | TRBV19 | TGTGCCAGTAGTAGAAAGCGGGAGAGCAATGAGCAGTTCTTC | CASSRKRESNEQFF
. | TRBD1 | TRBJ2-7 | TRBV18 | TGTGCCAGCTCACCACCGGGGACAGGGCGGTCTCTGTACGAGCAGTACTTC | CASSPPGTGRSLYEQYF
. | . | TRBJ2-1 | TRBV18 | TGTGCCAGCTCACCGAAACAGGGGGCACGGCGGGAGGCCGGGAATGAGCAGTTCTTC | CASSPKQGARREAGNEQFF
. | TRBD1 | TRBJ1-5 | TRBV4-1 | TGCGCCAGCAGCCAGGGGGACAGAGGAAATCAGCCCCAGCATTTT | CASSQGDRGNQPQHF
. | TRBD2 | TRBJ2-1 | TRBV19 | TGTGCCAGTATGACTAGCGGGAGGGGATCGTACAATGAGCAGTTCTTC | CASMTSGRGSYNEQFF
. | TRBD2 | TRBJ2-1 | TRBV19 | TGTGCCAGTAGTTCCCCCCCCACTAGCGGGAGTAGCAATGAGCAGTTCTTC | CASSSPPTSGSSNEQFF
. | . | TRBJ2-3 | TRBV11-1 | TGTGCCAGCACCCATAGAGTGGATACGCAGTATTTT | CASTHRVDTQYF
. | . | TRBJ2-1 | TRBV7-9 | TGTTCCAGCAGCTTAGAAGTGACAGCCCGTGCCAATGAGCAGTTCTTC | CSSSLEVTARANEQFF
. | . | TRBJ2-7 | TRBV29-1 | TGCAGCCCTTGGGGGGGACCCGGACAGGGTCTCTGCGAGCAGTACTTC | CSPWGGPGQGLCEQYF
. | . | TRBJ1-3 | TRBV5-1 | TGCGCCAGCAGCTTAGACATCCTGGAAACCATATATTTT | CASSLDILETIYF
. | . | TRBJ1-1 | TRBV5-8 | TGTGCCAGCAGCTTGGCCACAGGGAGTGTTGAAGCTTTCTTT | CASSLATGSVEAFF
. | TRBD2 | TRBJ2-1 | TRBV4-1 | TGCGCCAGCAGGTACAAGATTGCTAGCGGGAGTTCCTACAATGAGCAGTTCTTC | CASRYKIASGSSYNEQFF
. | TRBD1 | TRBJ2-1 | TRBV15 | TGTGCCACCAGCAGAAGGACAGGATCCGATGAGCAGTTCTTC | CATSRRTGSDEQFF
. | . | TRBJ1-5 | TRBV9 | TGTGCCAGCAGCGGGCACTATAGCAATCAGCCCCAGCATTTT | CASSGHYSNQPQHF
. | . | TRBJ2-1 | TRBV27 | TGTGCCAGCAGTTTACAGGGGAATGAGCAGTTCTTC | CASSLQGNEQFF
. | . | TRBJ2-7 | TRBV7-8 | TGTGCCAGCAGCTTAGTACTCTACGAGCAGTACTTC | CASSLVLYEQYF